This TCR beta chain comes out of a study of CD8 T cells in ankylosing spondylitis. A single count supports this clonotype. What it recognizes is unknown. The junction departs from the called germline gene at one end, perhaps through a read error. Findings and caveats of the study: Earlier work had already found some motif variants in reactive arthritis synovial fluid and blood. Significant enrichment of disease-linked clones was reported in matched ankylosing spondylitis synovial fluid.

The authors made TCR beta libraries by quantitative 5'-RACE with molecular barcodes. TCRdb re-called the 5' RACE reads through MiXCR, storing one row per CDR3 protein. The data contain 210,000 or so distinct CDR3 sequences, under 8.5% of them singletons. Sequenced sample: blood, either unsorted or a sorted T cell fraction (not recorded which). This clonotype was obtained from a female donor with ankylosing spondylitis or in good health (not recorded which).

CDR3 in DNA: TGCAGTGCTAGAAGAGCGGGAGTCACAGCTACGCAGTATTTT. Protein sequence: CSARRAGVTATQYF. The chain joins TRBV20-1 to TRBJ2-3, with 8 bases lining up with TRBD2. Germline loops: CDR1 DFQATT, CDR2 SNEGSKA (reference sequence). This CDR3 contains 14 residues.